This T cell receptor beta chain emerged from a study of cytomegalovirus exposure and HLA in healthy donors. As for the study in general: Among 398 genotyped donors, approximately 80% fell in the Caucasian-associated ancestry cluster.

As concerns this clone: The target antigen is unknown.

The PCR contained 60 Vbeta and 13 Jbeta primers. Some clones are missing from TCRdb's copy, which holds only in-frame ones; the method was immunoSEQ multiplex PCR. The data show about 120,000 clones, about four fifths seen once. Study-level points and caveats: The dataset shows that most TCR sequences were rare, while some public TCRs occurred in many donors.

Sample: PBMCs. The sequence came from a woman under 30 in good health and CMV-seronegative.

The CDR3 spells CASSLEGGYNEQFF. CDR3 in DNA: TGCGCCAGCAGCTTGGAGGGAGGCTACAATGAGCAGTTCTTC. The chain joins TRBV5-1 to TRBJ2-1; a weak D match, TRBD2 (6 bases). CDR1 is SGHRS and CDR2 is YFSETQ in the germline V gene. With 0 bases removed from V and 3 bases from J, the gap between germline ends came to 7 bases. This CDR3 is 14 amino acids long.